The 6 T cell receptor beta chains below all came from one sample that was sequenced in a study of CXCR3-negative and CXCR3-positive naive CD8 T cells. Libraries were UMI-labeled 5' RACE TRB cDNA. TCRdb reprocessed the 5' RACE reads and reports one entry per CDR3 protein, with no DNA. This listing includes 70,000 to 95,000 distinct CDR3 sequences. The sequenced sample consisted of naive CXCR3- CD8+ T cells from blood. Subset reported: CD45RO-CCR7+CD27+CD95- naive CD8+ T cells lacking CXCR3 (TNR3-). The receptors come from a human donor in good health. Some clones in this sample may be carry-over from other donors' samples.

This chain joins TRBV2 and TRBJ1-2. The V gene's germline CDR1 is SNHLY and CDR2 FYNNEI. The CDR3 has 14 residues. The CDR3 is CASSDKIANYGYTF.

V gene TRBV29-1 combines with J gene TRBJ2-7. Germline V gene data show CDR1 as SQVTM and CDR2 as ANQGSEA. The CDR3 length is 12 residues. CDR3 in amino acids: CSVAYGFYEQYF.

V is TRBV10-2 and J is TRBJ2-4. This CDR3 comprises 11 residues. CDR1 is WSHSY and CDR2 is SAAADI in the germline V gene. CDR3 protein: CASSDGDIQYF.

This chain joins TRBV5-1 and TRBJ2-7; the D call of TRBD1 rests on TCRdb alone, since no DNA is present to check it. The CDR3 has 14 amino acids. Germline V gene data show CDR1 as SGHRS and CDR2 as YFSETQ. CDR3: CASSPGQGPSEQYF.

The CDR3 protein is CASSPDTASYEQYF. The chain joins TRBV28 to TRBJ2-7. Germline values: CDR1 MDHEN, CDR2 SYDVKM. This CDR3 region has 14 residues. The entire variable domain, with the rest obtained from reference TRBV28 and TRBJ2-7, is as follows: DVKVTQSSRYLVKRTGEKVFLECVQDMDHENMFWYRQDPGLGLRLIYFSYDVKMKEKGDIPEGYSVSREKKERFSLILESASTNQTSMYLCASSPDTASYEQYFGPGTRLTVT.

The CDR3 sequence: CASSLDSIGTEAFF. The gene calls are TRBV5-1 and TRBJ1-1. CDR1 is SGHRS and CDR2 is YFSETQ in the germline V gene. The CDR3 length is 14 residues.